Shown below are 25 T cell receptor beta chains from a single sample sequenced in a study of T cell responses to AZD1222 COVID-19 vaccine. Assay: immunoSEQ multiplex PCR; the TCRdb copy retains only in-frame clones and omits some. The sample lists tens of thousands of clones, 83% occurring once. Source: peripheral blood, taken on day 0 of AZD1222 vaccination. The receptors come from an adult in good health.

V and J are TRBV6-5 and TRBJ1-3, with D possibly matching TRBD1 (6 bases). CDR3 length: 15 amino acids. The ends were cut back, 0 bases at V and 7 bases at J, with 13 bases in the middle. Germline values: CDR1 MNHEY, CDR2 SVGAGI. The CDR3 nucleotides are TGTGCCAGCAGTTACTCGGGGGGGGCGAGGAACACCATATATTTT. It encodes CASSYSGGARNTIYF.

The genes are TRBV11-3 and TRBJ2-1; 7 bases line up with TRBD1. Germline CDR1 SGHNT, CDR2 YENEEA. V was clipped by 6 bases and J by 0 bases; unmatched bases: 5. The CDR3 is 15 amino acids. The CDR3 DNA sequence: TGTGCCAGCAGTCCCAGGGGGAGCTCCTACAATGAGCAGTTCTTC. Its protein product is CASSPRGSSYNEQFF.

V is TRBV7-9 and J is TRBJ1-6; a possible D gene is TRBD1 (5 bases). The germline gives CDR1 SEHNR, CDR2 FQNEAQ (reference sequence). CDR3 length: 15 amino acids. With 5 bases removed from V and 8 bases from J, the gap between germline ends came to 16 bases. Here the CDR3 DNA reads TGTGCCAGCAGCGCCAGCCGGGGGGTCCATTCACCCCTCCACTTT. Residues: CASSASRGVHSPLHF.

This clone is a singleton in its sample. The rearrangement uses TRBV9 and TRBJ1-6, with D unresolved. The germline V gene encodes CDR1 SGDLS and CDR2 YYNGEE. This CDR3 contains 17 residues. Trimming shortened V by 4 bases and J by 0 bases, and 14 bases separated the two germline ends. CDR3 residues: CASSSDQSGSYNSPLHF. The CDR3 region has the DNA TGTGCCAGCAGCTCCGATCAGTCCGGCTCCTATAATTCACCCCTCCACTTT.

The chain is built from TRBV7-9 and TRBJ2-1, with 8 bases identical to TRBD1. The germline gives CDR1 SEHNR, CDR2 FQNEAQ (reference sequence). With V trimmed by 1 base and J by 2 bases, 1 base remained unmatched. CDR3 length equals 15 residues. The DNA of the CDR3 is TGTGCCAGCAGCTTAGGACAGGGGACCTACAATGAGCAGTTCTTC. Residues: CASSLGQGTYNEQFF.

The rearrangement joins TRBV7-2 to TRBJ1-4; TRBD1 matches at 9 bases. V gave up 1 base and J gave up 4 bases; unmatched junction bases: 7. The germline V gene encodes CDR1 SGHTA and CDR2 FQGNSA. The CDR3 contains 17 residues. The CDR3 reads CASSLVAGTGFNEKLFF. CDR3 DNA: TGTGCCAGCAGCTTAGTTGCAGGGACAGGGTTTAATGAAAAACTGTTTTTT.

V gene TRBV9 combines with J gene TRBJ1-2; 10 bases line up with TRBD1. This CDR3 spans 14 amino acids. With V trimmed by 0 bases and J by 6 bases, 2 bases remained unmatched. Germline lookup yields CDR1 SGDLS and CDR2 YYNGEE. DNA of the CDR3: TGTGCCAGCAGCGTAGGGACAGGGGGTGATGGCTACACCTTC. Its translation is CASSVGTGGDGYTF.

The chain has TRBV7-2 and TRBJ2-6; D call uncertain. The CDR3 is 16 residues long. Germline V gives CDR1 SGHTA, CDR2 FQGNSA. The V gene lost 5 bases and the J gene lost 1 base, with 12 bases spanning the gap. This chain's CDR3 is CASSPGGISGANVLTF. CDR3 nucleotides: TGTGCCAGCAGCCCAGGTGGGATATCTGGGGCCAACGTCCTGACTTTC.

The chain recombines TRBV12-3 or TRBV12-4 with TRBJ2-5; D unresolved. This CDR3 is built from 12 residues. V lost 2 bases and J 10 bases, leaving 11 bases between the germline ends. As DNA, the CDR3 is TGTGCCAGCAGTTTAAATCGTGGGGACCAGTACTTC. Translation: CASSLNRGDQYF.

The chain's CDR3 is CASSQGLAGGTTEAFF. For the CDR3, the DNA is TGTGCCAGCAGCCAAGGGTTGGCGGGGGGCACCACTGAAGCTTTCTTT. The chain uses TRBV14 and TRBJ1-1; a weak D match, TRBD1 (6 bases). Germline CDR1 reads SGHDN; CDR2 reads FVKESK. The CDR3 is made up of 16 amino acids. V lost 1 base and J 4 bases, leaving 16 bases between the germline ends. The whole variable domain, remainder taken from reference TRBV14 and TRBJ1-1, is EAGVTQFPSHSVIEKGQTVTLRCDPISGHDNLYWYRRVMGKEIKFLLHFVKESKQDESGMPNNRFLAERTGGTYSTLKVQPAELEDSGVYFCASSQGLAGGTTEAFFGQGTRLTVV.

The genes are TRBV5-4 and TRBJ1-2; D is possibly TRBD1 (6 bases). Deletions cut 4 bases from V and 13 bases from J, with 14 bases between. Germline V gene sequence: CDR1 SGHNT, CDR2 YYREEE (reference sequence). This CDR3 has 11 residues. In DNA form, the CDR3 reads TGTGCCAGCAGCCTTGGGGGGGCGCTCACCTTC. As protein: CASSLGGALTF.

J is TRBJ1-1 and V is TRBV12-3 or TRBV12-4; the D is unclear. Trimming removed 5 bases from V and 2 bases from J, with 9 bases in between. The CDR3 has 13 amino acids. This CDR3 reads CASSAKPNTEAFF. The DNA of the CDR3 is TGTGCCAGCAGTGCCAAGCCAAACACTGAAGCTTTCTTT.

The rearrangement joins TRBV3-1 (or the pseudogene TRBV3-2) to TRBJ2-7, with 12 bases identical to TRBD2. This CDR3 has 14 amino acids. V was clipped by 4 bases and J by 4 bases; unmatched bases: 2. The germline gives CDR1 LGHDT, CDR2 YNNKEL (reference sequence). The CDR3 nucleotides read TGTGCCAGCAGCCGCGGACTAGCGGGGTACGAGCAGTACTTC. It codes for CASSRGLAGYEQYF.

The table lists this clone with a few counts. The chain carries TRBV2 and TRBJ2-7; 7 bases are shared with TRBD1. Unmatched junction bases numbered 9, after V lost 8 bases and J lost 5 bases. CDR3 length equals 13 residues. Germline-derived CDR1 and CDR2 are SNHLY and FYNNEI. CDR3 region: CASSWTGRNEQYF. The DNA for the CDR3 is TGTGCCAGCTCTTGGACAGGAAGAAACGAGCAGTACTTC.

The CDR3 spells CATSSQADTQYF. Written as DNA, the CDR3 is TGTGCCACCAGCAGCCAAGCAGATACGCAGTATTTT. This chain uses TRBV15 with TRBJ2-3; no clear D gene. The CDR3 spans 12 residues. Trimming removed 3 bases at V and 4 bases at J, with 5 bases between. Germline assignment: CDR1 LNHNV and CDR2 YYDKDF (reference sequence).

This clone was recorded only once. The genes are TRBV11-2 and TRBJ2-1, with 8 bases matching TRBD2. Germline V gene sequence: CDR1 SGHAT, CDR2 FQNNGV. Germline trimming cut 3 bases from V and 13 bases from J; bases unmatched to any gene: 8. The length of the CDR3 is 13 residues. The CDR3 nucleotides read TGTGCCAGCAGCTTTGGACTAGCAGGGGATCAGTTCTTC. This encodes CASSFGLAGDQFF.

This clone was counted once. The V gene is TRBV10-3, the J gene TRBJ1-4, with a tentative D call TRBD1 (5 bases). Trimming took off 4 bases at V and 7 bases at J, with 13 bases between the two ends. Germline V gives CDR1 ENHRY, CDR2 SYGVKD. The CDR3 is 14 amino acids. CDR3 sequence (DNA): TGTGCCATCAGTGGTCAGGGAGGAGGTGAAAAACTGTTTTTT. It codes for CAISGQGGGEKLFF.

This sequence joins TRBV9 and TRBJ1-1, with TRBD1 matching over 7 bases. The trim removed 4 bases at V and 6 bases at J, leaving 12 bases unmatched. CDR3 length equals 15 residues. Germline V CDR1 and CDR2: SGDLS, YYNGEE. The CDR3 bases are TGTGCCAGCAGCCCGAGAGACAGGGTAATGGCTGAAGCTTTCTTT. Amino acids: CASSPRDRVMAEAFF.

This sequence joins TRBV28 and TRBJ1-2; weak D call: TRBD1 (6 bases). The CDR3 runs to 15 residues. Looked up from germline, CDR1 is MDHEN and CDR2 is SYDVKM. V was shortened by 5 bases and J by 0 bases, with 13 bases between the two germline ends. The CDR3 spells CASSPSGGPNYGYTF. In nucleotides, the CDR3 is TGTGCCAGCAGTCCTTCGGGGGGGCCTAACTATGGCTACACCTTC.

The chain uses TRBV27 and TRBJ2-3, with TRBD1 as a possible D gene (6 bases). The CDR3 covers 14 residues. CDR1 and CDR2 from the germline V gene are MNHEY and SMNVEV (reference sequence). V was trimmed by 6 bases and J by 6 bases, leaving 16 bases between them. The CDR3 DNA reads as TGTGCCAGCAGCCCGACCGACAGGACGGATACGCAGTATTTT. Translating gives CASSPTDRTDTQYF.

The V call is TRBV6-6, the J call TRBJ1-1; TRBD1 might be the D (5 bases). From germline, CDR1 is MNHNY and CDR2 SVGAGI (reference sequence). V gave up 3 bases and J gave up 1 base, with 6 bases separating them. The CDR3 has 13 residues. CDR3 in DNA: TGTGCCAGCAGTTATGACAGGAACACTGAAGCTTTCTTT. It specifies CASSYDRNTEAFF.

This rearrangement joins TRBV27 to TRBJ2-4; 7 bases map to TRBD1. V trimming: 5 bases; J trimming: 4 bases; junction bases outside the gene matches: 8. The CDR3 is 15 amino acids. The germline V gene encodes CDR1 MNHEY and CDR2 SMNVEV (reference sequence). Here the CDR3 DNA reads TGTGCCAGCAGTCCTGGTGGGACAGTAAAAAACATTCAGTACTTC. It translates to CASSPGGTVKNIQYF.

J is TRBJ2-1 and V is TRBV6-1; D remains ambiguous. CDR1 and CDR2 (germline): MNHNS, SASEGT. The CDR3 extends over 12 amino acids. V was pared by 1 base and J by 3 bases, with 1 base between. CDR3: CASSEGYNEQFF. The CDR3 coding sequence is TGTGCCAGCAGTGAAGGCTACAATGAGCAGTTCTTC.

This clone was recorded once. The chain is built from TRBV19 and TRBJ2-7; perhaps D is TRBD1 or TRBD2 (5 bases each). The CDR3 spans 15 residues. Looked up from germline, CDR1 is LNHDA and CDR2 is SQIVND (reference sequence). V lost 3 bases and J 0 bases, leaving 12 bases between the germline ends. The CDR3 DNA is TGTGCCAGTAGTATTGGGGGAACCGGCTCCTACGAGCAGTACTTC. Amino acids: CASSIGGTGSYEQYF.

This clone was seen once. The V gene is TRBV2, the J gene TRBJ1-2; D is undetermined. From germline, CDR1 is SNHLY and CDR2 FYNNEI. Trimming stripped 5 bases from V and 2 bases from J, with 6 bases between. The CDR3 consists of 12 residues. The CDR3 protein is CASSRQNYGYTF. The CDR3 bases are TGTGCCAGCAGTCGCCAGAACTATGGCTACACCTTC.